This T cell receptor (beta chain) originates from a study of identical twins. Study findings and constraints: There is a chance that invariant MAIT and iNKT cells partially muddied zero-insertion analyses. The study found excess low generation probability among twin-shared out-of-frame alpha sequences.

Each CDR3 protein is one row after TCRdb ran MiXCR on the 5' RACE reads. The sample lists about 700,000 distinct CDR3 sequences, around 5.7% occurring once. The CDR3 is 15 residues long. V dropped 6 bases and J dropped 9; count of bases not matched to a gene: 17. The germline gives CDR1 MNHNS, CDR2 SASEGT. Comments on this clonotype: No antigen is known for it.

This chain links TRBV6-1 with TRBJ2-7; TRBD1 aligns across 7 bases. The sample consisted of naive T cells sorted from blood. The sequence came from a man aged 18 to 29 in good health. The CDR3 region has the DNA TGTGCCAGCAGCCCTAGACAGGGCCGGATTGCTAGGCAGTACTTC. It specifies CASSPRQGRIARQYF.